This T cell receptor (beta chain) stems from a study of cytomegalovirus exposure and HLA in healthy donors. General study results and limits: A later analysis showed that HLA-associated TCR beta chains had undergone more clonal expansion than equally common others. Sequences of the TCR beta chain were said to predict the HLA-A and HLA-B alleles of most subjects accurately.

Worth noting for this clone: No antigen is known for it.

Primers included in the PCR were 60 Vbeta and 13 Jbeta primers. Data came from immunoSEQ multiplex PCR; TCRdb stores just in-frame clones and leaves some out. The sample lists under 200,000 clones, around 80% occurring once. Germline loops: CDR1 SGHNT, CDR2 YENEEA. V was clipped by 5 bases and J by 4 bases, with 6 bases between them. This CDR3 has 12 residues. The chain uses TRBV11-3 and TRBJ2-1; D unresolved. Input material: PBMCs. This receptor was taken from a woman in her thirties or forties in good health and CMV-seronegative. The CDR3: CASSNRYNEQFF. The DNA of the CDR3 is TGTGCCAGCAGCAACAGATACAATGAGCAGTTCTTC.